A single T cell receptor (beta chain) is shown here with its context. What it binds is not known. The data originate from a study of Ad26.COV2.S vaccination and SARS-CoV-2 variants. As for the study in general: The COV1001 Ad26.COV2.S trial arm included the donor. The authors gave Ad26.COV2.S intramuscularly, either once or twice 56 days apart.

Study-wide results and limits: Recipients of either vaccine or placebo displayed similar breadth of non-spike TCRs.

The V gene's germline CDR1 is SGHKS and CDR2 YYEKEE (reference sequence). The V gene end was trimmed by 1 base and the J gene end by 0 bases; junction bases not matched to a gene: 8. This CDR3 is built from 18 residues. Regarding treatment: some 19 received Ad26.COV2.S at low or high dose, single or two shots; 5 received placebo; per-sample allocation not given. On day 63 after the first injection, vaccine and placebo recipients gave samples. An Ad26 vector that expressed Wuhan-strain SARS-CoV-2 spike constituted the vaccine. TCRdb's table, derived via immunoSEQ multiplex PCR, lists solely in-frame clones and lacks some. This sample has approximately 300,000 clones; 86% occur once, and the top ten carry 1.5% to 2.5%.

The chain carries TRBV5-5 and TRBJ2-1; 9 bases align to TRBD2. Specimen: peripheral blood, collected in a trial of Ad26.COV2.S vaccine versus placebo. This TCR was sampled from a person between 18 and 59 years old who received the Ad26.COV2.S COVID-19 vaccine or a placebo. CDR3 loop: CASSLPWGAGGSYNEQFF. The CDR3 DNA reads as TGTGCCAGCAGCTTGCCATGGGGAGCGGGGGGCTCCTACAATGAGCAGTTCTTC.